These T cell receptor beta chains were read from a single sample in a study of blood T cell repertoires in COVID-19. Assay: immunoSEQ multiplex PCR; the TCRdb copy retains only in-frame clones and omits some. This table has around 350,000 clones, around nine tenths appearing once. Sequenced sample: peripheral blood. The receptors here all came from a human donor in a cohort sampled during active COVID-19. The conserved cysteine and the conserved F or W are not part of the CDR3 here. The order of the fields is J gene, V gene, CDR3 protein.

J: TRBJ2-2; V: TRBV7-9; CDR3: ASSPGTRYTGELF
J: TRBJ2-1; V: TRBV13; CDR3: ASSLLQLGRFSYNEQF
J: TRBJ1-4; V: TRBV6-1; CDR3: ASSEGPGRREKLF
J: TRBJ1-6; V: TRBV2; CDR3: ASSGDSSYNSPLH
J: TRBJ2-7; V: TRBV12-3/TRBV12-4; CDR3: ASRGTSAYEQY
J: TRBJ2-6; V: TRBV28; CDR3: ASIPDPGLSNVLT
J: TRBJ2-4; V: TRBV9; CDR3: ASTPGGDVGNIQY
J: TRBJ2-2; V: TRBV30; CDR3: AWKVFDLPLAGGNTGELF
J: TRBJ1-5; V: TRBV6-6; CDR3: ASSYFGQGDQPQH
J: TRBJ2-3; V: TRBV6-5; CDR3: ASRMGSFTDTQY
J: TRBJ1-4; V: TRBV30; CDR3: ACTQGAHEKLF
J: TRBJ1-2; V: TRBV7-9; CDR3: ASSLGGGDYGYT
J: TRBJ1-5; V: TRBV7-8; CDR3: ASSPASPGSNQPQH
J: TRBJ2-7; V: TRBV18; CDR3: ASSPEDSLYEQY
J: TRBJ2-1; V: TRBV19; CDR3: ASSRLAGVGEQF